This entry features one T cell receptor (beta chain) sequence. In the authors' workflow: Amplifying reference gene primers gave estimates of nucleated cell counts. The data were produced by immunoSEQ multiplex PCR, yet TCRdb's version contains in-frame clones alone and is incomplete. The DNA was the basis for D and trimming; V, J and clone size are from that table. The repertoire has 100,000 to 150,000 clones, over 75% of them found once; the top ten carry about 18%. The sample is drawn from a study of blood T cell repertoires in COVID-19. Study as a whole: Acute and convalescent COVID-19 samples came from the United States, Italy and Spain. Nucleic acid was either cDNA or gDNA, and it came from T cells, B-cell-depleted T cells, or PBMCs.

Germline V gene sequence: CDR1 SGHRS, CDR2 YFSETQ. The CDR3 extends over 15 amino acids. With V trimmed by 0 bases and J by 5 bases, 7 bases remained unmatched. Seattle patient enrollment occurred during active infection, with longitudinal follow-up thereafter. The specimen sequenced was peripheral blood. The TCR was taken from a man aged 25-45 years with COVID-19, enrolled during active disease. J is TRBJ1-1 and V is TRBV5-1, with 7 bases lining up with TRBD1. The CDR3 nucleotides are TGCGCCAGCAGCTTGGGACAGGGTAAGATAACTGAAGCTTTCTTT. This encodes CASSLGQGKITEAFF.